The 10 T cell receptor beta chains in this list originate from one sample, sequenced in a study of human CD8 memory T cell subsets. A UMI-labeled 5' RACE approach was the method that produced the TCR beta libraries. TCRdb processed the 5' RACE reads again and assigns one entry to each CDR3 protein, with no DNA. The sample table sets out some 10,000 distinct CDR3 sequences. Input material: CD8+ T cells from PBMCs. The origin of the receptors is a human donor in good health.

The genes are TRBV5-5 and TRBJ2-3; the TRBD1 assignment by TCRdb is unverifiable without DNA. The CDR3 is 15 residues long. Germline CDR1 reads SGHKS; CDR2 reads YYEKEE (reference sequence). The CDR3 here is CASSLDPGDTDTQYF.

The genes are TRBV7-8 and TRBJ2-7; TCRdb names TRBD2, which stays unverified in the absence of DNA. Per the germline V gene, CDR1 is SGHVS and CDR2 is FQNEAQ. This CDR3 has 18 amino acids. The CDR3 is CASSLAPLQGGSSGEQYF.

The J gene is TRBJ2-1, the V gene TRBV20-1; TCRdb calls TRBD2, which cannot be checked without DNA. The CDR3 has 17 residues. From germline, CDR1 is DFQATT and CDR2 SNEGSKA (reference sequence). CDR3 region: CSARDPTSGRLGHEQFF.

The chain couples TRBV5-4 to TRBJ1-1; the TCRdb D gene call, TRBD1, has no DNA to confirm it. The CDR3 loop spans 13 amino acids. Germline V gene sequence: CDR1 SGHNT, CDR2 YYREEE (reference sequence). The CDR3 is CASSFFGGTEAFF.

The chain employs TRBV4-1 and TRBJ2-7; the D gene TCRdb calls, TRBD2, cannot be checked with no DNA. The germline V gene encodes CDR1 MGHRA and CDR2 YSYEKL. The CDR3 loop spans 15 amino acids. The CDR3 is CASSQDETSGYEQYF.

This chain joins TRBV6-5 and TRBJ1-1; the D call of TRBD1 rests on TCRdb alone, since no DNA is present to check it. The CDR3 spans 12 residues. Germline V gene lookup returns CDR1 MNHEY and CDR2 SVGAGI. This CDR3 is CASTDRKREAFF.

V gene TRBV28 combines with J gene TRBJ1-4; lacking DNA, the TRBD1 call made by TCRdb goes unchecked. The CDR3 is 15 residues long. Germline V gene lookup returns CDR1 MDHEN and CDR2 SYDVKM. The CDR3 protein is CASNPNRGLNEKLFF.

The chain couples TRBV10-3 to TRBJ1-1. CDR3 length: 14 residues. CDR1 is ENHRY, CDR2 SYGVKD, per germline. CDR3 amino acids: CAISEVDSGTEAFF.

CDR3 region: CASRLTGNYEQYF. The chain is built from TRBV5-6 and TRBJ2-7. Germline assignment: CDR1 SGHDT and CDR2 YYEEEE. The CDR3 is 13 residues long.

V and J are TRBV5-1 and TRBJ2-1; as DNA is missing, the TRBD1 call by TCRdb cannot be tested. The CDR3 has 14 residues. CDR1 is SGHRS, CDR2 YFSETQ, per germline. The CDR3 here is CASKFGDSHNEQFF.